The 18 T cell receptor beta chains reported below all come from one sample, sequenced in a study of tumour-infiltrating T cells in Burkitt lymphoma. Assay: immunoSEQ multiplex PCR; the TCRdb copy retains only in-frame clones and omits some. This table has some 2,900 clones, more than 13% appearing once. Sequenced material: tumor tissue. All receptors come from a human donor with Burkitt lymphoma.

The CDR3 nucleotides read TGTGCCAGCAGTCCATACACGGGGGGGCCTGAGTTCTTC. The encoded protein is CASSPYTGGPEFF. This sequence joins TRBV28 and TRBJ2-1; TRBD2 agrees at 8 bases. This CDR3 comprises 13 residues. Germline CDR1 and CDR2: MDHEN and SYDVKM. V dropped 5 bases and J dropped 14; count of bases not matched to a gene: 11.

A few counts support this clone. The chain links TRBV7-8 to TRBJ1-1; D uncertain. V gave up 1 base and J gave up 5 bases, with 8 bases separating them. In germline, CDR1 is SGHVS, CDR2 FQNEAQ. The CDR3 is 13 residues long. In DNA form, the CDR3 reads TGTGCCAGCAGCTTAGTGGGCGTAACTGAAGCTTTCTTT. Its protein product is CASSLVGVTEAFF.

This clone showed up just a few times. The chain combines TRBV30 with TRBJ2-7, with a possible D match to TRBD2 (5 bases). This CDR3 contains 13 residues. The V gene lost 0 bases and the J gene lost 4 bases, with 10 bases spanning the gap. CDR1 and CDR2 from the germline V gene are GTSNPN and SVGIG (reference sequence). The CDR3: CAWSVHRGYEQYF. The DNA for the CDR3 is TGTGCCTGGAGTGTACATCGGGGATACGAGCAGTACTTC. Looking up the rest from reference TRBV30 and TRBJ2-7 gives the full variable domain: SQTIHQWPATLVQPVGSPLSLECTVEGTSNPNLYWYRQAAGRGLQLLFYSVGIGQISSEVPQNLSASRPQDRQFILSSKKLLLSDSGFYLCAWSVHRGYEQYFGPGTRLTVT.

In this sample, this clone turned up a few times. The rearrangement links TRBV7-2 to TRBJ2-7, with TRBD2 matching over 7 bases. The CDR3 contains 15 residues. V lost 0 bases to trimming and J lost 4 bases; unmatched junction nucleotides: 6. Germline V gene sequence: CDR1 SGHTA, CDR2 FQGNSA. Written as DNA, the CDR3 is TGTGCCAGCAGCTTAGCGGTGGATAGCGGGTACGAGCAGTACTTC. It is translated as CASSLAVDSGYEQYF.

This clone was detected a few times. The V and J genes are TRBV7-8 and TRBJ1-2, with no clear D. The CDR3 covers 17 residues. Trimming pared 1 base from V and 2 bases from J, leaving 17 bases between. CDR1 is SGHVS, CDR2 FQNEAQ, per germline. The CDR3: CASSLGVGSVKNYGYTF. In DNA form, the CDR3 reads TGTGCCAGCAGCTTAGGTGTGGGATCAGTCAAGAACTATGGCTACACCTTC.

This clone was seen only a few times. The chain joins TRBV28 to TRBJ2-7; TRBD2 might be the D (6 bases). This CDR3 comprises 14 residues. Per the germline V gene, CDR1 is MDHEN and CDR2 is SYDVKM. With 7 bases removed from V and 0 bases from J, the gap between germline ends came to 13 bases. CDR3 protein: CASTMGGRSYEQYF. The CDR3 DNA is TGTGCCAGCACTATGGGGGGTCGCTCCTACGAGCAGTACTTC.

The J gene is TRBJ1-2, the V gene TRBV7-9; 9 nucleotides match TRBD1. The germline CDR1 and CDR2 sequences are SEHNR and FQNEAQ (reference sequence). With 4 bases clipped from V and 1 base from J, the junction kept 10 bases outside the gene matches. The CDR3 sequence is 17 residues long. The CDR3 nucleotides are TGTGCCAGCAGCTCTGGGACAGGGAGGGGGTTTAACTATGGCTACACCTTC. Protein sequence: CASSSGTGRGFNYGYTF.

This chain uses TRBV27 with TRBJ2-4; 8 bases fit TRBD2. Germline CDR1 is MNHEY and CDR2 is SMNVEV (reference sequence). This CDR3 has 15 amino acids. V lost 5 bases to trimming and J lost 8 bases; unmatched junction nucleotides: 11. CDR3 in amino acids: CASSPEAFGRDIQYF. DNA of the CDR3: TGTGCCAGCAGTCCCGAGGCCTTCGGGAGGGACATTCAGTACTTC.

In its sample, this clone was seen a few times. The V and J genes are TRBV29-1 and TRBJ1-1; no reliable D call. Deletions cut 4 bases from V and 0 bases from J, with 9 bases between. Germline CDR1 SQVTM, CDR2 ANQGSEA. The CDR3 runs 13 residues. The CDR3 coding sequence is TGCAGCGTTGGTGAGGTTTTGAACACTGAAGCTTTCTTT. Translating it yields CSVGEVLNTEAFF.

This clone was observed a few times. The gene calls are TRBV7-9 and TRBJ2-1; D gene unclear. The CDR3 sequence is 14 residues long. Germline CDR1 reads SEHNR; CDR2 reads FQNEAQ (reference sequence). V was trimmed by 4 bases and J by 3 bases, leaving 10 bases between them. CDR3 in amino acids: CASSSEKSYNEQFF. Here the CDR3 DNA reads TGTGCCAGCAGCTCTGAGAAAAGCTACAATGAGCAGTTCTTC.

The gene calls are TRBV7-6 and TRBJ1-5; D is unresolved. The germline V and J ends were trimmed by 3 bases and 1 base, with 4 bases remaining between them. Germline-derived CDR1 and CDR2 are SGHVS and FNYEAQ. The CDR3 extends over 13 amino acids. CDR3 residues: CASSLQSNQPQHF. The CDR3 DNA sequence: TGTGCCAGCAGCTTGCAGAGCAATCAGCCCCAGCATTTT. Complete variable domain (other parts from reference TRBV7-6 and TRBJ1-5): GAGVSQSPRYKVTKRGQDVALRCDPISGHVSLYWYRQALGQGPEFLTYFNYEAQQDKSGLPNDRFSAERPEGSISTLTIQRTEQRDSAMYRCASSLQSNQPQHFGDGTRLSIL.

This sequence joins TRBV23-1 and TRBJ2-2, with TRBD1 identical over 9 bases. TRBV23-1 is reported as an ORF; its role is uncertain. The CDR3 contains 22 residues. V trimming: 3 bases; J trimming: 0 bases; junction bases outside the gene matches: 20. The DNA of the CDR3 is TGCGCCAGCAGTCATTTCGAGATTTGTGCTGGTCGGACAGGGGCGAACACCGGGGAGCTGTTTTTT. Protein: CASSHFEICAGRTGANTGELFF.

This clone came up a few times. The J gene is TRBJ2-2, the V gene TRBV5-1, with D tentatively TRBD1 or TRBD2 (6 bases each). Germline CDR1 is SGHRS and CDR2 is YFSETQ. V was cut by 3 bases and J by 4 bases, with 19 bases left in between. The CDR3 sequence is 17 residues long. The CDR3: CASSSARAGDFTGELFF. DNA of the CDR3: TGCGCCAGCAGCTCCGCCCGGGCAGGGGACTTCACCGGGGAGCTGTTTTTT. Full variable domain (rest looked up from reference TRBV5-1 and TRBJ2-2): KAGVTQTPRYLIKTRGQQVTLSCSPISGHRSVSWYQQTPGQGLQFLFEYFSETQRNKGNFPGRFSGRQFSNSRSEMNVSTLELGDSALYLCASSSARAGDFTGELFFGEGSRLTVL.

This clone was seen more than once but under ten times. This rearrangement joins TRBV6-5 to TRBJ2-1; 10 bases fit TRBD1. The length of the CDR3 is 15 residues. Germline-derived CDR1 and CDR2 are MNHEY and SVGAGI. V lost 6 bases to trimming and J lost 2 bases; unmatched junction nucleotides: 4. CDR3 in amino acids: CASSPGTGAYNEQFF. The CDR3 DNA reads TGTGCCAGCAGCCCCGGGACAGGGGCCTACAATGAGCAGTTCTTC.

This clone occurred a few times. The rearrangement uses TRBV30 and TRBJ1-5; D might be TRBD1 (6 bases). V dropped 0 bases and J dropped 2 bases, with 8 bases sitting between them. The CDR3 spans 14 residues. Germline-derived CDR1 and CDR2 are GTSNPN and SVGIG (reference sequence). This CDR3 reads CAWSVGAGNQPQHF. In DNA form, the CDR3 reads TGTGCCTGGAGTGTGGGGGCCGGCAATCAGCCCCAGCATTTT.

This clone showed up just a few times. The chain combines TRBV5-1 with TRBJ2-1; 13 nucleotides agree with TRBD2. The V and J ends lost 4 bases and 9 bases, in that order; junction bases with no gene match: 7. CDR1 is SGHRS and CDR2 is YFSETQ in the germline V gene. The CDR3 has 15 residues. CDR3 protein: CASSGGTSGKVEQFF. The CDR3 DNA reads as TGCGCCAGCAGCGGTGGGACTAGCGGGAAGGTTGAGCAGTTCTTC.

This clone was found a few times. Other DNA sequences of this sample code for an identical CDR3. The chain couples TRBV7-9 to TRBJ2-3; 10 nucleotides line up with TRBD1. Germline-derived CDR1 and CDR2 are SEHNR and FQNEAQ (reference sequence). V dropped 5 bases and J dropped 3; count of bases not matched to a gene: 8. The CDR3 is 16 amino acids. CDR3 in DNA: TGTGCCAGCAGCGCACCGGGACAGGGGAGGACAGATACGCAGTATTTT. Translated, it gives CASSAPGQGRTDTQYF.

This clone came up a few times. This chain uses TRBV7-6 with TRBJ1-4; TRBD1 agrees at 8 bases. This CDR3 is built from 16 residues. Trimming removed 2 bases from V and 0 bases from J; junction bases left unmatched: 2. Germline V CDR1 and CDR2: SGHVS, FNYEAQ. This CDR3 reads CASSLTGGSTNEKLFF. In DNA form, the CDR3 reads TGTGCCAGCAGCTTAACAGGGGGATCAACTAATGAAAAACTGTTTTTT.